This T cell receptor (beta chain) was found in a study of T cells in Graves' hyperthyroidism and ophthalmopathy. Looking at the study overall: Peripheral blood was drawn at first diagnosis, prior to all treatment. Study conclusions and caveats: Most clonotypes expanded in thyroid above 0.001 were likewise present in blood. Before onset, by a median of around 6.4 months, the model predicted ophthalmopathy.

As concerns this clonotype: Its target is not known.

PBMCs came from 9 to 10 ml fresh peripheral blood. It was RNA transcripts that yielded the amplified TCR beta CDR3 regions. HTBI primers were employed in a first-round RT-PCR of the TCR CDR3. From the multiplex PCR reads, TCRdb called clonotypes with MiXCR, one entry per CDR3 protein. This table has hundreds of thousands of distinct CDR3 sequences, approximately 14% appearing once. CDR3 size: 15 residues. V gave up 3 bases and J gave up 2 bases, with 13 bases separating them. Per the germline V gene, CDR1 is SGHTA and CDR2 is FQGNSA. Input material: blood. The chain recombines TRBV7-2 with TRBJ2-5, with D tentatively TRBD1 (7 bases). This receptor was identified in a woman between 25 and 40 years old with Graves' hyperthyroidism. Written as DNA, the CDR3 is TGTGCCAGCAGCTTCGGACAGGCGGGACAAGAGACCCAGTACTTC. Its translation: CASSFGQAGQETQYF.